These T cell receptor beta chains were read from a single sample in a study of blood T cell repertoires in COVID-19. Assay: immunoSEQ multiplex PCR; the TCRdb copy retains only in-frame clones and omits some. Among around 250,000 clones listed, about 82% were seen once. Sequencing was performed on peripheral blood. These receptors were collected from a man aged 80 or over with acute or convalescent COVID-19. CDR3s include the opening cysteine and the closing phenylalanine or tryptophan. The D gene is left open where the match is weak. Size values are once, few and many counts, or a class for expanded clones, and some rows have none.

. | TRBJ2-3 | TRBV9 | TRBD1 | TGTGCCAGCAGCGTAGTTACAGGGGGAGCAGATACGCAGTATTTT | CASSVVTGGADTQYF
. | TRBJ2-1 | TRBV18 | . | TGTGCCAGCTCATCCGACAATTATCGATATGAGCAGTTCTTC | CASSSDNYRYEQFF
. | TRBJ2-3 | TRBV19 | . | TGTGCCAGTCAGTTCCTCGGCACAGATACGCAGTATTTT | CASQFLGTDTQYF
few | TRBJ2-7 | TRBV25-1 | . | TGTGCCAGCAGTCCAGATTCCTACGAGCAGTACTTC | CASSPDSYEQYF
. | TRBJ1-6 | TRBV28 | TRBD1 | TGTGCCAGCAGCCCCGGGACAGTTAATTCACCCCTCCACTTT | CASSPGTVNSPLHF
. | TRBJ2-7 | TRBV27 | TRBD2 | TGTGCCAGCAGCATTAGCGGGCCCGCCTACGAGCAGTACTTC | CASSISGPAYEQYF
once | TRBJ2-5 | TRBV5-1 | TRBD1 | TGCGCCAGCAGCTCGGGGGGACAGGGAGGTAAACAAGAGACCCAGTACTTC | CASSSGGQGGKQETQYF
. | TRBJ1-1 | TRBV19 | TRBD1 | TGTGCCAGTAGTAAGACAGGGTTCACTGAAGCTTTCTTT | CASSKTGFTEAFF
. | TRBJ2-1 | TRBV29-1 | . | TGCAGCGTTGAATCCGGGGATCGGTTCTTC | CSVESGDRFF
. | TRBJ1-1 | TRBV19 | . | TGTGCCAGTAGTATAAGAGACAGATCTATGGGCACTGAAGCTTTCTTT | CASSIRDRSMGTEAFF
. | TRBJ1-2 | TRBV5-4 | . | TGTGCCAGCAGCTTGGGGGGCCCGGGACTTTATGGCTACACCTTC | CASSLGGPGLYGYTF
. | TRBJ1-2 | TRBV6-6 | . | TGTGCCAGCAGTTACGGACAGCCTAACTATGGCTACACCTTC | CASSYGQPNYGYTF
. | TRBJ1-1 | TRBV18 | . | TGTGCCAGCTCACCATTGGGGCAGCCGAACACTGAAGCTTTCTTT | CASSPLGQPNTEAFF
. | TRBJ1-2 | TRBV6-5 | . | TGTGCCAGCAGCCGGGTGTGGGGCTACACCTTC | CASSRVWGYTF
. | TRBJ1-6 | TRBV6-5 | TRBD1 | TGTGCCAGCAGTTCCTCTACAGGGGGCAATTCACCCCTCCACTTT | CASSSSTGGNSPLHF
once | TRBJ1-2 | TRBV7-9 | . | TGTGCCAGCAATACTAAGGGACAATCGGGGATTGATGGCTACACCTTC | CASNTKGQSGIDGYTF
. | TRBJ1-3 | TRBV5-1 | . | TGCGCCAGCAGCTTCACGGGGGACCCTGGAAACACCATATATTTT | CASSFTGDPGNTIYF
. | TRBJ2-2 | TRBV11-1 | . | TGTGCCAGCAGCCAACGGGGCACCGGGGAGCTGTTTTTT | CASSQRGTGELFF
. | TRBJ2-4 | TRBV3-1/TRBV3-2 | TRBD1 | TGTGCCAGCAGCCCATTCGGGACAGGTCAACTAGCCAAAAACATTCAGTACTTC | CASSPFGTGQLAKNIQYF
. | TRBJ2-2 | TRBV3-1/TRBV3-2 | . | TGTGCCAGCAGCCAATTGGAGGGCACCGGGGAGCTGTTTTTT | CASSQLEGTGELFF
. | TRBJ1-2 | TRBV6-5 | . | TGTGCCAGCAGGAAAGACCGAACACTATATGGCTACACCTTC | CASRKDRTLYGYTF
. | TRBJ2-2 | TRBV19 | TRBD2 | TGTGCCAGTAGCATAACTAGCGGGGGCACCGGGGAGCTGTTTTTT | CASSITSGGTGELFF
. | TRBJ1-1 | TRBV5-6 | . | TGTGCCAGCAGCCTAAACAGCGGCGGTCGGATGAACACTGAAGCTTTCTTT | CASSLNSGGRMNTEAFF
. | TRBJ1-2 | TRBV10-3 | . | TGTGCCATCAGCGGGGGGAACTATGGCTACACCTTC | CAISGGNYGYTF
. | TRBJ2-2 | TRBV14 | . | TGTGCCAGCAGCCATCTCTTGGGACACCGCATCCTTAACACCGGGGAGCTGTTTTTT | CASSHLLGHRILNTGELFF
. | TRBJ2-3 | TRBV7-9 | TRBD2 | TGTGCCAGCAGCTCGCTAGCGGGCCTCGGAGATACGCAGTATTTT | CASSSLAGLGDTQYF
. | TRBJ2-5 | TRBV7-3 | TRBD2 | TGTGCCAGCAGCTCCGGACTAGCGAGCGAGACCCAGTACTTC | CASSSGLASETQYF
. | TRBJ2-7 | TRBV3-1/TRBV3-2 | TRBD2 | TGTGCCAGCAGCCGGGGAGGGCGGCACGAGCAGTACTTC | CASSRGGRHEQYF
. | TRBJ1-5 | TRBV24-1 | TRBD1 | TGTGCCACCAGTGACAGCGGACAGGGGGCGAATCAGCCCCAGCATTTT | CATSDSGQGANQPQHF
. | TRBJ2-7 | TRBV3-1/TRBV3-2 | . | TGTGCCAGCAGCCAACTCTTTAGGAGGTCCGCGGGATACGAGCAGTACTTC | CASSQLFRRSAGYEQYF
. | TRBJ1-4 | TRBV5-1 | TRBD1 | TGCGCCAGCAGCCCACAGGGGGCCTTCACAACTAATGAAAAACTGTTTTTT | CASSPQGAFTTNEKLFF
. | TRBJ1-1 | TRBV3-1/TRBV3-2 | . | TGTGCCAGCAGCCAAGTAGGGGACACTGAAGCTTTCTTT | CASSQVGDTEAFF
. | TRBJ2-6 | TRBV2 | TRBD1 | TGTGCCAGGGCGAGCCGACAGGGGAATGGGGCCAACGTCCTGACTTTC | CARASRQGNGANVLTF
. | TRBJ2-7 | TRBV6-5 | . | TGTGCCAGCAGTTTTAGCGGTTCCTACGAGCAGTACTTC | CASSFSGSYEQYF
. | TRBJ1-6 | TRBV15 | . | TGTGCCACCAGGGCAGGCCCGAATTCACCCCTCCACTTT | CATRAGPNSPLHF
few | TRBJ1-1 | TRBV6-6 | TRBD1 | TGTGCCAGCAGTTACAAGACAGGGAGGACTGAAGCTTTCTTT | CASSYKTGRTEAFF
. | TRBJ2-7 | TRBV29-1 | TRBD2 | TGCAGCGTTGAGAGGTCTAGCGGAGGATACGAGCAGTACTTC | CSVERSSGGYEQYF
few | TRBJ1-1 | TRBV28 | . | TGTGCCAGCAGGACGGGGGGCCAGAACACTGAAGCTTTCTTT | CASRTGGQNTEAFF
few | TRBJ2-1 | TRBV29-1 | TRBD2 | TGCAGCGTTGATCGGGGGGGCAATGAGCAGTTCTTC | CSVDRGGNEQFF
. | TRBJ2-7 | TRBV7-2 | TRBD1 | TGTGCCAGCAGCTTAGATGGCCGACAGGGGAGCGAGCAGTACTTC | CASSLDGRQGSEQYF
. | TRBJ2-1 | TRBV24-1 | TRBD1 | TGTGCCACCAGTGCCGGGGACAGGGTGTTCAATGAGCAGTTCTTC | CATSAGDRVFNEQFF
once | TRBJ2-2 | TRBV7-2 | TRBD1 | TGTGCCAGCAGCTTAAAACAGGGGGCGCTCACCGGGGAGCTGTTTTTT | CASSLKQGALTGELFF
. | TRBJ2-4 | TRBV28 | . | TGTGCCAGCAGTTTAAGAATCTCTACAGAAGGCATTCAGTACTTC | CASSLRISTEGIQYF
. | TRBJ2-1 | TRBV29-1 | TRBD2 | TGCAGCCACGGACTAGCGGGTGGCTATGAGCAGTTCTTC | CSHGLAGGYEQFF
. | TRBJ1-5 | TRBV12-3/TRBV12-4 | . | TGTGCCAGCAGTGCGGGACGGGGAGGGCCCCAGCATTTT | CASSAGRGGPQHF
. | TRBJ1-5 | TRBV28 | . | TGTGCCAGCAGTAGGGGGGGCTTAGGCAATCAGCCCCAGCATTTT | CASSRGGLGNQPQHF
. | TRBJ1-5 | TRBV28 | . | TGTGCCAGCAGGGGCCAGGGGTCAGGGCCCCAGCATTTT | CASRGQGSGPQHF